This TCR beta chain was sequenced during a study of Graves' ophthalmopathy and Graves' hyperthyroidism. Patients were excluded if they had other autoimmune diseases or uncontrolled infections, and likewise if pregnancy or lactation applied. Amplification targeted the TCR beta CDR3 regions, with RNA transcripts as the source material. Second-round multiplex PCR came after a first-round RT-PCR that employed HTBI primers. MiXCR was run by TCRdb on the multiplex PCR reads, yielding one entry per CDR3 protein. The sample contains 400,000 or so distinct CDR3 sequences, about 18% of which appear only once. The CDR3 spans 15 residues. Losses at the gene ends were 6 bases for V and 3 bases for J; bases not matched to a gene: 10. CDR1 and CDR2 from the germline V gene are MNHEY and SMNVEV (reference sequence). This clonotype was recorded at least ten times.

Source material: peripheral blood. The chain is built from TRBV27 and TRBJ1-1; 7 bases align to TRBD1. This receptor was taken from an adult woman with stable Graves' hyperthyroidism. In nucleotides, the CDR3 is TGTGCCAGCAGAGGGGGGGACAGATCGGACACTGAAGCTTTCTTT. Translation gives CASRGGDRSDTEAFF.